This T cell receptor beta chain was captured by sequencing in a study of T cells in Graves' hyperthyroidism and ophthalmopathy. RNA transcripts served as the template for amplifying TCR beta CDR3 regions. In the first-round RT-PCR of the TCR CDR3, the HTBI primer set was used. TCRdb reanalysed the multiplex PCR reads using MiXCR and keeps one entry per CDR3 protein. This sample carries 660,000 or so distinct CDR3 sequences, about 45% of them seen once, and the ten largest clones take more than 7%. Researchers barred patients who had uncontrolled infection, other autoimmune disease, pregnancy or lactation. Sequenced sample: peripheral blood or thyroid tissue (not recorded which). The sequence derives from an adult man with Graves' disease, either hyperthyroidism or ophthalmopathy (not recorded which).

The CDR3 spells CASKGTGGRKPQHF. The CDR3 DNA is TGTGCCAGCAAGGGGACAGGGGGCAGGAAGCCCCAGCATTTT. The V and J genes are TRBV12-3 or TRBV12-4 and TRBJ1-5, with 12 bases that match TRBD1. This CDR3 region has 14 residues. With V trimmed by 7 bases and J by 8 bases, 6 bases remained unmatched.